The clone carrying this T cell receptor (beta chain) was found a few times. Germline V lookup: CDR1 LGHDT, CDR2 YNNKEL (reference sequence). With 1 base removed from V and 13 bases from J, the gap between germline ends came to 14 bases. The CDR3 has 13 residues. Using a J-beta primer mix together with a sample-barcoded 5' primer, a second PCR was run for about 7 to 12 cycles. One entry per CDR3 protein, called by TCRdb with MiXCR from the 5' RACE reads. The sample lists more than 1,400,000 distinct CDR3 sequences, 42% occurring once. This entry comes from a study of blood T cells in healthy people across ages.

The TCR was taken from a woman younger than 30 in good health. The chain links TRBV3-1 to TRBJ2-1, with a possible D match to TRBD2 (6 bases). The sequenced sample was blood. Here the CDR3 reads CASSQASGSGQFF. In DNA form, the CDR3 reads TGTGCCAGCAGCCAAGCCTCGGGTAGCGGCCAGTTCTTC.